These T cell receptor beta chains were read from a single sample in a study of post-analysis software for immune sequencing data. MiXCR, applied by TCRdb to the PCR reads, yields one record per CDR3 protein. The sample holds some 500,000 distinct CDR3 sequences, under 55% seen once. Material for sequencing was blood. The receptors stem from a girl aged 10 to 17 with multiple sclerosis. Each CDR3 is given with its conserved first and last residue. Each record gives: V gene, J gene, clone size, D gene, CDR3 DNA, CDR3 protein. D genes are given only for firm matches. Size values are once, few and many counts, or a class for expanded clones, and some rows have none.

TRBV12-3/TRBV12-4	TRBJ2-3	.	.	TGTGCCAGCAGTTTATTTCAGGGCGATACGCAGTATTTT	CASSLFQGDTQYF
TRBV7-9	TRBJ2-3	.	TRBD2	TGTGCCAGCGACCGAACGGGACTAGTGTATTTT	CASDRTGLVYF
TRBV7-2	TRBJ1-2	.	.	TGTGCCAGCAGCTCCCTCCGGAACTATGGCTACACCTTC	CASSSLRNYGYTF
TRBV29-1	TRBJ1-2	few	.	TGCAGCGTTCGGGGCTCCACGGGGACCACACAATATGGCTACACCTTC	CSVRGSTGTTQYGYTF
TRBV20-1	TRBJ2-7	.	.	TGCAGTGCCAGGCCGGGGGCGCAGGCCCCGGACGAGCAGTACTTC	CSARPGAQAPDEQYF
TRBV24-1	TRBJ2-5	many	.	TGTGCCACCAGTGATTTTGGGGTAGAGACCCAGTACTTC	CATSDFGVETQYF
TRBV7-2	TRBJ2-3	.	.	TGTGCCAGCAGTTCCACGGGGGCGGATACGCAGTATTTT	CASSSTGADTQYF
TRBV11-2	TRBJ2-1	.	TRBD2	TGTGCCAGCAGCCCGGGGGGAGCGGGAGTAGATGAGCAGTTCTTC	CASSPGGAGVDEQFF
TRBV25-1	TRBJ1-2	.	.	TGTGCCAGCAGTGAGGCTGCTGGCTACACCTTC	CASSEAAGYTF
TRBV29-1	TRBJ2-5	.	TRBD1	TGCAGCGTTGAAGGCCAGTTCCTATGGGACAGCCAAGAGACCCAGTACTTC	CSVEGQFLWDSQETQYF
TRBV3-1	TRBJ1-1	.	.	TGTGCCAGCAGCCAAGGGGTCGGGGGGCGGGCTTTCTTT	CASSQGVGGRAFF
TRBV9	TRBJ2-3	few	.	TGTGCCAGCAGCGTACAATCCGCGGGATCCCTTACAGATACGCAGTATTTT	CASSVQSAGSLTDTQYF
TRBV10-3	TRBJ2-5	.	TRBD2	TGTGCCATCAGTGCGGGACTAGCGAGCGAAGAGACCCAGTACTTC	CAISAGLASEETQYF
TRBV3-1	TRBJ1-3	once	TRBD1	TGTGCCAGCAGCCAGGGACAGCTTAACTCTGGAAACACCATATATTTT	CASSQGQLNSGNTIYF
TRBV4-2	TRBJ2-3	few	.	TGTGCCAGCAGCCAAGTCTCAGGAGATACGCAGTATTTT	CASSQVSGDTQYF
TRBV6-6	TRBJ1-4	.	.	TGTGCCAGCAGAACCTCAACAGGGTCAACTAATGAAAAACTGTTTTTT	CASRTSTGSTNEKLFF
TRBV9	TRBJ1-2	.	.	TGTGCCAGCAGCCCCGTGGGGGGGCCCTATGGCTACACCTTC	CASSPVGGPYGYTF
TRBV7-2	TRBJ2-7	.	.	TGTGCCAGCGGCTTAGGTGCTCTAGCGAGTGAGCAGTACTTC	CASGLGALASEQYF
TRBV28	TRBJ2-1	few	TRBD2	TGTGCCAGCAGTCTCATTATAGGTGGCGGGAGCCACAATGAGCAGTTCTTC	CASSLIIGGGSHNEQFF
TRBV5-1	TRBJ1-2	few	.	TGCGCCAGCAGCTTGGACAGTGGGAACTATGGCTACACCTTC	CASSLDSGNYGYTF
TRBV5-5	TRBJ2-7	few	.	TGTGCCAGCAGCTTTGGCTACTCTTACGAGCAGTACTTC	CASSFGYSYEQYF
TRBV28	TRBJ2-5	.	TRBD2	TGTGCCAGCAGTTTCCAAGTCCCTAGCGGCCCGCCTGTGACCCAGTACTTC	CASSFQVPSGPPVTQYF
TRBV2	TRBJ2-7	.	TRBD1	TGTGCCAGCAACCTTGGACAGGGGACTGGCTCCTACGAGCAGTACTTC	CASNLGQGTGSYEQYF
TRBV4-1	TRBJ2-7	.	TRBD2	TGCGCCAGCAGCCAAGACTATGTCCGCGGGGGCGAGCAGTACTTC	CASSQDYVRGGEQYF
TRBV29-1	TRBJ2-7	few	.	TGCAGCGTTGAATTCAGGACCTCCTACGAGCAGTACTTC	CSVEFRTSYEQYF
TRBV4-1	TRBJ2-3	.	.	TGCGCCAGCAGCCAAGGCGCGGGCCAGGGAGCTACGCAGTATTTT	CASSQGAGQGATQYF
TRBV3-1	TRBJ2-7	many	TRBD1	TGTGCCAGCAGCCAAGATCTGTGGGGGACAGGCACCTACGAGCAGTACTTC	CASSQDLWGTGTYEQYF
TRBV20-1	TRBJ2-5	few	.	TGCAGTGCGTTGACCCCCGAGGAGACCCAGTACTTC	CSALTPEETQYF
TRBV12-3/TRBV12-4	TRBJ1-4	few	.	TGTGCCAGCAGCCCCGGGACAAGAGAAAAACTGTTTTTT	CASSPGTREKLFF
TRBV7-9	TRBJ2-5	.	TRBD1	TGTGCCAGCAGTCCACCGGGACAGGGTTCGCGGTACTTC	CASSPPGQGSRYF
TRBV5-5	TRBJ2-3	few	TRBD2	TGTGCCAGCAGCTTCGTGCGGGGGGAGACAGATACGCAGTATTTT	CASSFVRGETDTQYF
TRBV20-1	TRBJ2-1	.	.	TGCAGTGCAACGATCCCGAGCAGTGAGCAGTTCTTC	CSATIPSSEQFF
TRBV11-2	TRBJ2-1	.	TRBD2	TGTGCCAGCAGCCCTCGTTCGCTAGCGGGGGGCAATGAGCAGTTCTTC	CASSPRSLAGGNEQFF
TRBV12-3/TRBV12-4	TRBJ2-7	once	TRBD1	TGTGCCAGCAGTAGAGACAGGGATGACTACGAGCAGTACTTC	CASSRDRDDYEQYF
TRBV20-1	TRBJ2-3	.	TRBD2	TGCAGTGCTAGAAGGGGGCTAGCGGGAGAAGATACGCAGTATTTT	CSARRGLAGEDTQYF
TRBV7-2	TRBJ2-1	few	.	TGTGCCAGCAGCCCCGTTGGGGGGGCGGATTCGTACAATGAGCAGTTCTTC	CASSPVGGADSYNEQFF
TRBV28	TRBJ2-4	few	.	TGTGCCAGCAGCCCTACTCTAGGCATTCAGTACTTC	CASSPTLGIQYF
TRBV28	TRBJ2-7	once	.	TGTGCCAGCAGTGTGCTTGGGGCCGAGCAGTACTTC	CASSVLGAEQYF
TRBV3-1	TRBJ1-2	.	.	TGTGCCAGCAGCCAAGATGTTACCGCGGGGTATGGCTACACCTTC	CASSQDVTAGYGYTF
TRBV20-1	TRBJ1-5	few	.	TGCAGTGCTAGAGGCCAGGGGAATCAGCCCCAGCATTTT	CSARGQGNQPQHF
TRBV12-3/TRBV12-4	TRBJ1-5	.	.	TGTGCCAGCAGCCCTTCCACAGGGTGGAATCAGCCCCAGCATTTT	CASSPSTGWNQPQHF
TRBV4-2	TRBJ2-1	.	TRBD2	TGTGCCAGCAGCCAGAGTGGGGCTAGCGGGAGTATCAATGAGCAGTTCTTC	CASSQSGASGSINEQFF
TRBV5-1	TRBJ2-1	many	.	TGCGCCAGCAGCTTGGGAGGAGGCTACAATGAGCAGTTCTTC	CASSLGGGYNEQFF
TRBV20-1	TRBJ2-7	.	TRBD1	TGCAGTGCTAGATTCGGGACAGGGAATTCCTACGAGCAGTACTTC	CSARFGTGNSYEQYF
TRBV28	TRBJ2-1	few	TRBD2	TGTGCCAGCACCGTTTCTGGAGGACTAGCGGCCTACAATGAGCAGTTCTTC	CASTVSGGLAAYNEQFF
TRBV2	TRBJ1-5	.	.	TGTGCCAGCAGGGGGACCAGAAGCAATCAGCCCCAGCATTTT	CASRGTRSNQPQHF
TRBV5-5	TRBJ1-2	few	TRBD1	TGTGCCAGCAGCCCGACCATTATGGACAGGGGCCATGGCTACACCTTC	CASSPTIMDRGHGYTF